Following are 9 T cell receptor beta chains from one sample sequenced in a study of response to subunit inactivated influenza vaccine. TCRdb re-called the RT-PCR reads through MiXCR, storing one row per CDR3 protein. The sample carries 710,000 or so distinct CDR3 sequences, about 15% recorded once. Source: PBMCs from blood, taken 11 to 12 days after vaccination. The source is a man aged 45 to 65 who received an inactivated influenza vaccine.

This clonotype has ten or more counts. The J gene is TRBJ2-2, the V gene TRBV15; no clear D gene. CDR1 is LNHNV, CDR2 YYDKDF, per germline (reference sequence). This CDR3 contains 15 residues. V lost 5 bases to trimming and J lost 5 bases, with 15 bases between them. CDR3 residues: CATSPHGQTTGELFF. The CDR3 nucleotides are TGTGCCACCAGCCCTCACGGGCAGACGACCGGGGAGCTGTTTTTT.

This clonotype was detected a few times. The V gene is TRBV7-6, the J gene TRBJ2-2, with D perhaps matching TRBD2 (5 bases). Germline CDR1 reads SGHVS; CDR2 reads FNYEAQ. With 11 bases removed from V and 1 base from J, the gap between germline ends came to 14 bases. The CDR3 consists of 14 residues. The CDR3 sequence: CASRRGRNTGELFF. CDR3 bases: TGTGCCTCAAGGCGTGGGAGGAACACCGGGGAGCTGTTTTTT.

The rearrangement uses TRBV7-2 and TRBJ2-3, with D possibly being TRBD1 or TRBD2 (5 bases each). The CDR3 runs 16 residues. Between the trimmed V and J ends, which lost 4 bases and 2 bases, there was a span of 16 bases. The germline V gene has CDR1 SGHTA and CDR2 FQGNSA. CDR3 region: CASSSPGLLDTDTQYF. CDR3 DNA: TGTGCCAGCAGCTCGCCGGGGCTCCTCGACACAGATACGCAGTATTTT.

This clonotype has just a few counts. The V and J genes are TRBV19 and TRBJ1-2, with D uncertain. This CDR3 is built from 12 residues. Germline-derived CDR1 and CDR2 are LNHDA and SQIVND (reference sequence). The V end lost 4 bases, the J end lost 4 bases, and 7 bases lay between the germline ends. The CDR3 is CASSRSAYGYTF. DNA of the CDR3: TGTGCCAGTAGTAGGTCGGCCTATGGCTACACCTTC.

V usage is TRBV20-1 and J usage is TRBJ1-3, with D tentatively TRBD1 (6 bases). Germline V CDR1 and CDR2: DFQATT, SNEGSKA (reference sequence). The V end was cut by 5 bases, the J end by 4 bases, with 15 bases between. The CDR3 contains 14 residues. Here the CDR3 DNA reads TGCAGTGCTTGGACAGAACAAGCCGGAAACACCATATATTTT. Its protein product is CSAWTEQAGNTIYF.

This chain connects TRBV5-5 to TRBJ1-2; D is unclear. Germline CDR1 and CDR2: SGHKS and YYEKEE (reference sequence). The V and J ends lost 4 bases and 3 bases respectively, with 13 bases between them. The CDR3 loop spans 14 amino acids. CDR3 sequence (DNA): TGTGCCAGCAGCCTCGGGAGGGTCGACTATGGCTACACCTTC. This sequence encodes CASSLGRVDYGYTF.

The V gene is TRBV20-1, the J gene TRBJ2-3; 10 nucleotides agree with TRBD1. Looked up from germline, CDR1 is DFQATT and CDR2 is SNEGSKA (reference sequence). The V gene end was trimmed by 4 bases and the J gene end by 3 bases; junction bases not matched to a gene: 4. The CDR3 spans 14 residues. CDR3 loop: CSATGTGATDTQYF. CDR3 nucleotide sequence: TGCAGTGCTACCGGGACAGGGGCAACAGATACGCAGTATTTT.

The chain has TRBV20-1 and TRBJ1-2, with TRBD1 matching over 7 bases. Germline loops: CDR1 DFQATT, CDR2 SNEGSKA (reference sequence). V gave up 6 bases and J gave up 4 bases; unmatched junction bases: 8. The CDR3 is made up of 13 amino acids. CDR3 sequence: CSAVDRRAYGYTF. The CDR3 DNA reads as TGCAGTGCGGTGGACAGGCGGGCCTATGGCTACACCTTC.

The CDR3 region has the DNA TGTGCCAGCAGCCGGCCGGGACTAGAGGATGTCGAGCAGTACTTC. This sequence encodes CASSRPGLEDVEQYF. This sequence joins TRBV9 and TRBJ2-7, with TRBD2 identical over 8 bases. Germline loops: CDR1 SGDLS, CDR2 YYNGEE. The V gene end was trimmed by 4 bases and the J gene end by 6 bases; junction bases not matched to a gene: 12. The CDR3 consists of 15 residues.